This T cell receptor (beta chain) was captured in a study of T-cell memory formation after mild COVID-19 (dated by TCRdb to the early 2020s). Study-wide context: TCR sequence clusters from the two donors were found to be largely donor specific. In two donors, T-cell clones that expanded and contracted after mild COVID-19 were tracked by sequencing TCRalpha and TCRbeta repertoires over time. Two young, previously healthy adult volunteers made up the cohort, one male and one female. The study at large found these results: Contracting CD4+ clones were found mainly in CM and EM memory subsets, while CD8+ clones were enriched in EMRA. Some responding clones were detected in pre-infection memory, which suggested that pre-existing cross-reactive memory T cells had joined the SARS-CoV-2 response. SARS-CoV-2 specificity was not confirmed for the second-wave clones peaking on day 37. Clones contracting from day 15 to 85 had balanced CD4/CD8 phenotypes, while a second wave expanding from day 15 to 37 was biased towards CD4+. Only two mild cases were covered by the study, and larger cohorts that include severe cases with pre-infection samples were considered necessary.

Ficoll-Paque density gradient centrifugation was used to isolate PBMCs. This clonotype was seen more than once but under ten times. Its antigen remains unidentified. No quality values exist for individual bases; no much larger clone is one base distant. The instrument given in TCRdb is Illumina NovaSeq 6000. TCRalpha and TCRbeta cDNA libraries were built by 5'RACE with constant-segment primers, adding sample barcodes and unique molecular identifiers. RNA was extracted from every sample with Trizol reagent. The libraries were amplified in two PCR steps, and the second step added a second sample barcode and Illumina TruSeq adapters. The libraries were sequenced on an Illumina NovaSeq using 2 x 150 bp paired-end reads. In the authors' own workflow: Reads were demultiplexed and collapsed into UMI-guided consensus sequences with migec v1.2.7. Using mixcr v2.1.11, UMI consensuses were aligned to TRA and TRB V and J templates and then assembled into clonotypes. A clonotype was counted as expanded or contracted only if both edgeR and NoisET called the change significant, with noise models trained on biological replicates. For edgeR calls, the thresholds were a false discovery rate-adjusted p below 0.01 and a log2 fold-change of 1. As an exploratory analysis of dynamics, max-normalized trajectories of the 1000 most abundant clonotypes were examined by PCA with hierarchical clustering. Separately sequenced CD4+ and CD8+ repertoires were used to assign a CD4 or CD8 phenotype to each responding clone. TCRdb applied fastp at Q25 and MiXCR to the public reads, then kept only in-frame beta chains. Merged by CDR3 protein, the rows form single entries marked with the most common genes and DNA. TCRdb's processing, not the study's, gives the V and J calls here. This sample gives around 530,000 distinct CDR3 sequences in total; about 20% of them show up just once. The ten largest account for about 8.4% of the sample.

Sequenced sample: PBMCs or a T cell subset sorted from them (not recorded which). This sequence originates from an adult woman who had mild COVID-19 (a few samples of this study predate the infection). The sample titles of this study are shuffled in the database, so cell type and time point are left out; the donor was told from shared clones.

The DNA reads TGTGCCAGCAGTACGGATGCGGTGGGGGGCACTGAAGCTTTCTTT. Its coded protein is CASSTDAVGGTEAFF. The V and J segments used are TRBV6-5 and TRBJ1-1; the D gene is perhaps TRBD1, on 5 matching bases. Per the germline V gene, MNHEY is the CDR1 and SVGAGI is the CDR2. Between the V and J ends, shortened by 5 bases and 4 bases respectively, the junction contains 17 bases. Inclusive of the bounding cysteine and phenylalanine, the CDR3 is 15 residues long. Only the CDR3 region is kept as DNA, spanning 45 bases read in frame from base 1.